The clone carrying this TCR beta chain was seen a single time. V lost 0 bases, J lost 8 bases, and 7 bases stayed unmatched. The CDR3 totals 17 residues. Germline CDR1 is LGHNA and CDR2 is YSLEER. These data come from a study of blood T cell repertoires in COVID-19. Study in general: COVID-19 samples collected from the United States, Italy and Spain covered acute and convalescent phases.

TCRdb's copy holds only in-frame clones and misses some; the assay was immunoSEQ multiplex PCR. The data hold under 200,000 clones, with roughly 90% observed a single time. The receptor was derived from a middle-aged man with acute or convalescent COVID-19. Sequences were obtained from peripheral blood. V usage is TRBV4-3 and J usage is TRBJ2-1; 13 bases are shared with TRBD2. The CDR3 nucleotides are TGCGCCAGCAGCCAAGATCCCACTAGCGGGGGGGCCGATGAGCAGTTCTTC. Protein: CASSQDPTSGGADEQFF.